This T cell receptor (beta chain) comes out of a study of monozygotic twins with inflammatory bowel disease. The CDR3 is made up of 13 amino acids. cDNA was produced in eight separate reactions per sample. TCRdb re-called the 5' RACE reads; one entry per CDR3 protein, DNA not given. The data show over 200,000 distinct CDR3 sequences, and the top ten clones hold approximately 1.6%. The chain carries TRBV12-3 or TRBV12-4 and TRBJ2-2; no DNA is available, so the TRBD1 call from TCRdb remains unchecked. What was sequenced was blood. This sequence originates from a human donor with ulcerative colitis or Crohn's disease, or a healthy co-twin of an affected twin (not recorded which). CDR3 sequence reads: CASSLQGSGELFF.